Reported below is one T cell receptor (beta chain). V was pared by 6 bases and J by 6 bases, with 7 bases of the junction left unmatched. This CDR3 is 14 amino acids long. Germline V gene lookup returns CDR1 SNHLY and CDR2 FYNNEI. Per the authors' pipeline: Using reference gene primer amplification, nucleated cell counts were estimated. Assay used: immunoSEQ multiplex PCR; TCRdb lists only in-frame clones, some missing. Clonal size and the V and J genes are those of that table, whereas D and trimming came from the DNA. The sample consists of about 180,000 clones, approximately 85% of them appearing once. The record originates from a study of blood T cell repertoires in COVID-19. Study as a whole: Samples taken during acute and convalescent COVID-19 were collected in the United States, Italy and Spain. T cells, B-cell-depleted T cells, or PBMCs supplied cDNA or gDNA.

Material: peripheral blood. The chain combines TRBV2 with TRBJ2-7, with TRBD2 identical over 11 bases. The clonotype originates from a human donor with active or convalescent COVID-19. The donor label of this sample is uncertain. The CDR3 here is CASSELAGVREQYF. CDR3 DNA: TGTGCCAGCAGCGAACTAGCGGGGGTTCGCGAGCAGTACTTC.